This T cell receptor (beta chain) originates from a study of type 1 regulatory T cells. About the research overall: T-allo10 is a Tr1-enriched, alloantigen-specific CD4 T cell product made in vitro. The study's findings and limits: Tr1 cells had a more restricted TCR repertoire than non-Tr1 cells.

This clonotype was seen a few times. Its antigen is undetermined. TCRdb re-derived calls from the reads in MiXCR, one entry per CDR3 protein. The table records approximately 77,000 distinct CDR3 sequences, less than 25% of them present only once. This CDR3 spans 14 amino acids. V lost 7 bases and J lost 6; bases outside the gene matches: 7. CDR1 and CDR2 (germline): MDHEN, SYDVKM. The rearrangement uses TRBV28 and TRBJ1-5; 9 bases fit TRBD1. Specimen: cultured type 1 regulatory T (Tr1) cells, either the whole culture or a sorted fraction (not recorded which). This receptor was obtained from a human donor in good health. Here the CDR3 reads CASIPGQGSQPQHF. The CDR3 bases are TGTGCCAGCATCCCGGGACAGGGAAGTCAGCCCCAGCATTTT.